What follows are 32 T cell receptor beta chains derived from one specimen sequenced in a study of shared clonotypes between healthy human individuals. TCRdb's table, derived via immunoSEQ multiplex PCR, lists solely in-frame clones and lacks some. The repertoire has 2,500,000 or so clones, approximately 90% of them found once; the top ten carry around 0.14%. The source material was naive CD4+ T cells sorted from blood. Stated subset: CD45RA+ positively selected. The receptors come from a man between 18 and 29 years old in good health.

The chain has TRBV7-2 and TRBJ2-5; TRBD2 matches at 11 bases. The V and J ends lost 2 bases and 1 base, in that order; junction bases with no gene match: 9. CDR3 length: 18 residues. The V gene's germline CDR1 is SGHTA and CDR2 FQGNSA. The CDR3 sequence is CASSLSGPSGGPQETQYF. CDR3 bases: TGTGCCAGCAGCTTATCGGGGCCTAGCGGGGGGCCCCAAGAGACCCAGTACTTC.

The chain links TRBV2 to TRBJ1-5, with 7 positions matching TRBD1. In germline, CDR1 is SNHLY, CDR2 FYNNEI. With 7 bases clipped from V and 4 bases from J, the junction kept 10 bases outside the gene matches. This CDR3 is built from 15 residues. Written as DNA, the CDR3 is TGTGCCAGCACCGGGCAACAGGGGAGTAATCAGCCCCAGCATTTT. Translated: CASTGQQGSNQPQHF.

A single count supports this clone. The V gene is TRBV11-2, the J gene TRBJ2-1; 7 bases fit TRBD1. The CDR3 sequence is 15 residues long. Germline CDR1 is SGHAT and CDR2 is FQNNGV. V was pared by 5 bases and J by 0 bases, with 4 bases of the junction left unmatched. The chain's CDR3 is CASSPTGSSYNEQFF. The CDR3 DNA sequence: TGTGCCAGCAGCCCGACAGGGAGCTCCTACAATGAGCAGTTCTTC. The complete variable domain, with remaining parts taken from reference TRBV11-2 and TRBJ2-1, reads EAGVAQSPRYKIIEKRQSVAFWCNPISGHATLYWYQQILGQGPKLLIQFQNNGVVDDSQLPKDRFSAERLKGVDSTLKIQPAKLEDSAVYLCASSPTGSSYNEQFFGPGTRLTVL.

In regard to this clone: One junction end disagrees with the germline gene, perhaps due to a read error. The J gene is TRBJ1-2, the V gene TRBV27, with D unresolved. The CDR3 has 18 residues. CDR1 is MNHEY and CDR2 is SMNVEV in the germline V gene (reference sequence). This chain's CDR3 is CASSSYPAGNRDPTGYTF. In nucleotides, the CDR3 is TGTGCCAGTAGTTCATATCCAGCGGGGAACCGAGACCCCACCGGCTACACCTTC.

This clone was seen only once. The same CDR3 also results from other DNA sequences found in this sample. V usage is TRBV5-1 and J usage is TRBJ2-3, with TRBD1 as a possible D gene (6 bases). The CDR3 loop spans 15 amino acids. Looked up from germline, CDR1 is SGHRS and CDR2 is YFSETQ. V was shortened by 0 bases and J by 0 bases, with 8 bases between the two germline ends. CDR3 residues: CASSLAGASTDTQYF. The CDR3 region has the DNA TGCGCCAGCAGCTTGGCAGGGGCCAGCACAGATACGCAGTATTTT.

The CDR3 protein is CASSSTGWREGNEQFF. CDR3 DNA sequence: TGTGCCAGCAGCTCGACGGGGTGGAGGGAGGGCAATGAGCAGTTCTTC. The gene calls are TRBV7-9 and TRBJ2-1; 7 bases are a match to TRBD2. The CDR3 length is 16 residues. V shed 4 bases, J shed 6 bases, and the junction held 12 bases outside the gene matches. The V gene's germline CDR1 is SEHNR and CDR2 FQNEAQ (reference sequence).

The gene calls are TRBV6-5 and TRBJ2-7, with 9 positions matching TRBD1. V shed 0 bases and J 3 bases; nucleotides not matched to a gene: 6. Per germline, CDR1 MNHEY and CDR2 SVGAGI. This CDR3 is 16 amino acids long. The CDR3 sequence is CASSYSRGQGGYEQYF. In DNA form, the CDR3 reads TGTGCCAGCAGTTACTCGAGGGGACAGGGAGGCTACGAGCAGTACTTC.

The rearrangement joins TRBV29-1 to TRBJ2-1; D ambiguous. This CDR3 is built from 11 residues. The V gene lost 5 bases and the J gene lost 9 bases, with 11 bases spanning the gap. Germline-derived CDR1 and CDR2 are SQVTM and ANQGSEA. The CDR3 DNA is TGCAGCGTTTTTCGCTTAAGTGAGCAGTTCTTC. Its protein is CSVFRLSEQFF.

The rearrangement joins TRBV10-3 to TRBJ2-5; D gene ambiguous. Germline values: CDR1 ENHRY, CDR2 SYGVKD. V was shortened by 0 bases and J by 0 bases, with 8 bases between the two germline ends. The CDR3 length is 15 residues. The CDR3 bases are TGTGCCATCAGTGAGTCTACCTCCTACCAAGAGACCCAGTACTTC. This encodes CAISESTSYQETQYF.

This rearrangement joins TRBV5-5 to TRBJ1-5; 7 nucleotides line up with TRBD1. V lost 0 bases to trimming and J lost 2 bases; unmatched junction nucleotides: 5. Germline V lookup: CDR1 SGHKS, CDR2 YYEKEE (reference sequence). There are 16 residues in the CDR3. CDR3 in amino acids: CASSLGQGKGNQPQHF. The DNA for the CDR3 is TGTGCCAGCAGCTTGGGACAGGGAAAGGGCAATCAGCCCCAGCATTTT. Filled out from reference TRBV5-5 and TRBJ1-5, the complete variable domain reads DAGVTQSPTHLIKTRGQQVTLRCSPISGHKSVSWYQQVLGQGPQFIFQYYEKEERGRGNFPDRFSARQFPNYSSELNVNALLLGDSALYLCASSLGQGKGNQPQHFGDGTRLSIL.

This chain links TRBV27 with TRBJ1-4; tentatively, D is TRBD1 (6 bases). Germline V gives CDR1 MNHEY, CDR2 SMNVEV (reference sequence). Between the trimmed V and J ends, which lost 7 bases and 7 bases, there was a span of 16 bases. This CDR3 has 14 residues. The CDR3 region is CASKGVPSGEKLFF. The CDR3 DNA follows: TGTGCCAGCAAGGGGGTACCCTCGGGTGAAAAACTGTTTTTT. The full variable domain, with the rest looked up from reference TRBV27 and TRBJ1-4, is EAQVTQNPRYLITVTGKKLTVTCSQNMNHEYMSWYRQDPGLGLRQIYYSMNVEVTDKGDVPEGYKVSRKEKRNFPLILESPSPNQTSLYFCASKGVPSGEKLFFGSGTQLSVL.

This chain connects TRBV27 to TRBJ2-5; tentative D call: TRBD2 (6 bases). The J call may be mistaken, given a closer DNA end match to TRBJ2-7. Germline CDR1 reads MNHEY; CDR2 reads SMNVEV (reference sequence). CDR3 length: 14 amino acids. The CDR3: CASSLAGRSYEQYF. The CDR3 nucleotides are TGTGCCAGCAGTTTGGCGGGGCGCTCCTACGAGCAGTACTTC.

Concerning this clone itself: Other DNA sequences from this sample encode an identical CDR3 as well. The chain carries TRBV7-2 and TRBJ1-1, with D perhaps matching TRBD1 (6 bases). Trimming stripped 4 bases from V and 7 bases from J, with 7 bases between. This CDR3 contains 11 residues. Germline CDR1 is SGHTA and CDR2 is FQGNSA. The CDR3 DNA reads TGTGCCAGCAGCTCAGGGGTTGAAGCTTTCTTT. It is translated as CASSSGVEAFF.

The chain links TRBV19 to TRBJ2-6; a possible D gene is TRBD2 (5 bases). There are 15 residues in the CDR3. Trimming stripped 4 bases from V and 4 bases from J, with 11 bases between. Looked up from germline, CDR1 is LNHDA and CDR2 is SQIVND (reference sequence). CDR3 in amino acids: CASSNREPGANVLTF. The CDR3 nucleotides are TGTGCCAGTAGTAATAGGGAGCCGGGGGCCAACGTCCTGACTTTC.

The gene calls are TRBV2 and TRBJ2-5; D unclear. The CDR3 is 14 residues long. V lost 6 bases, J lost 0 bases, and 11 bases lay in between. The germline gives CDR1 SNHLY, CDR2 FYNNEI. CDR3 amino acids: CASRNGRYQETQYF. The CDR3 DNA follows: TGTGCCAGCAGGAACGGACGGTACCAAGAGACCCAGTACTTC.

The gene calls are TRBV27 and TRBJ1-4; D is possibly TRBD1 (5 bases). V gave up 2 bases and J gave up 4 bases, with 8 bases separating them. The CDR3 runs to 14 residues. The germline CDR1 and CDR2 sequences are MNHEY and SMNVEV (reference sequence). CDR3 loop: CASSLTGGNEKLFF. CDR3 sequence (DNA): TGTGCCAGCAGTTTAACAGGAGGTAATGAAAAACTGTTTTTT.

V gene TRBV5-6 combines with J gene TRBJ2-7; 9 positions match TRBD2. The germline gives CDR1 SGHDT, CDR2 YYEEEE. V gave up 0 bases and J gave up 2 bases; unmatched junction bases: 3. CDR3 length: 15 residues. In DNA form, the CDR3 reads TGTGCCAGCAGCTTGGCGCGCGGGAGGGCCTACGAGCAGTACTTC. Amino acids: CASSLARGRAYEQYF. Combining the CDR3 with reference TRBV5-6 and TRBJ2-7 gives the whole variable domain DAGVTQSPTHLIKTRGQQVTLRCSPKSGHDTVSWYQQALGQGPQFIFQYYEEEERQRGNFPDRFSGHQFPNYSSELNVNALLLGDSALYLCASSLARGRAYEQYFGPGTRLTVT.

V usage is TRBV7-2 and J usage is TRBJ2-2; D may be TRBD1 (6 bases). Per the germline V gene, CDR1 is SGHTA and CDR2 is FQGNSA. Trimming removed 2 bases at V and 5 bases at J, with 12 bases between. The CDR3 is made up of 15 amino acids. The CDR3 DNA reads TGTGCCAGCAGCTTAACAGGGTTGGTGACCGGGGAGCTGTTTTTT. It specifies CASSLTGLVTGELFF.

The chain recombines TRBV29-1 with TRBJ2-1; D is perhaps TRBD1 (6 bases). The ends were cut back, 7 bases at V and 4 bases at J, with 17 bases in the middle. The CDR3 length is 14 residues. The V gene's germline CDR1 is SQVTM and CDR2 ANQGSEA. For the CDR3, the DNA is TGCAGCGGGCACGGGCAGGGGAAATACAATGAGCAGTTCTTC. Residues: CSGHGQGKYNEQFF.

The chain couples TRBV28 to TRBJ2-2; D may correspond to TRBD1 or TRBD2 (6 bases each). V was cut by 2 bases and J by 7 bases, with 17 bases left in between. The length of the CDR3 is 16 residues. Germline values: CDR1 MDHEN, CDR2 SYDVKM. The DNA of the CDR3 is TGTGCCAGCAGTTTAAGCCCGGGGGCGCCGGGCGGGGAGCTGTTTTTT. Protein: CASSLSPGAPGGELFF.

The chain links TRBV5-6 to TRBJ1-5, with 9 bases identical to TRBD1. With 3 bases clipped from V and 0 bases from J, the junction kept 4 bases outside the gene matches. Germline V gene data show CDR1 as SGHDT and CDR2 as YYEEEE. The CDR3 length is 16 residues. For the CDR3, the DNA is TGTGCCAGCAGCTATGGGGACAGGGATAGCAATCAGCCCCAGCATTTT. Translated: CASSYGDRDSNQPQHF.

This clone was observed a single time. The chain is built from TRBV7-9 and TRBJ1-3, with no clear D. There are 17 residues in the CDR3. Germline V gene sequence: CDR1 SEHNR, CDR2 FQNEAQ (reference sequence). Trimming took off 5 bases at V and 3 bases at J, with 20 bases between the two ends. The CDR3 DNA follows: TGTGCCAGCAGCAGTCGTGGGATGGGGTATGATGGAAACACCATATATTTT. This encodes CASSSRGMGYDGNTIYF.

The chain carries TRBV7-9 and TRBJ2-7; TRBD2 matches at 9 bases. Unmatched junction bases numbered 3, after V lost 8 bases and J lost 4 bases. The CDR3 runs 12 residues. Germline V gene sequence: CDR1 SEHNR, CDR2 FQNEAQ (reference sequence). Here the CDR3 reads CASGLALYEQYF. The CDR3 nucleotides are TGTGCCAGCGGACTAGCGCTGTACGAGCAGTACTTC. The full variable domain, rest sourced from reference TRBV7-9 and TRBJ2-7, is DTGVSQNPRHKITKRGQNVTFRCDPISEHNRLYWYRQTLGQGPEFLTYFQNEAQLEKSRLLSDRFSAERPKGSFSTLEIQRTEQGDSAMYLCASGLALYEQYFGPGTRLTVT.

The chain joins TRBV10-2 to TRBJ2-4, with 9 bases identical to TRBD1. The CDR3 contains 15 residues. CDR1 and CDR2 (germline): WSHSY, SAAADI. J gave up 3 bases and V 3 bases, and 3 bases lay outside the gene matches. Written as DNA, the CDR3 is TGCGCCAGCAGTGACCGACAGGGGGGCAAAAACATTCAGTACTTC. Protein: CASSDRQGGKNIQYF.

CDR3 nucleotide sequence: TGTGCCAGCAGTTTCCCAGTCCATGGCTACACCTTC. Its protein is CASSFPVHGYTF. This sequence joins TRBV28 and TRBJ1-2; D uncertain. CDR1 MDHEN and CDR2 SYDVKM come from the germline V gene. V was trimmed by 3 bases and J by 6 bases, leaving 8 bases between them. CDR3 length equals 12 residues.

The CDR3 is CSVLADTQYF. Written as DNA, the CDR3 is TGCAGCGTTCTCGCAGATACGCAGTATTTT. The chain employs TRBV29-1 and TRBJ2-3; D remains unclear. Germline V lookup: CDR1 SQVTM, CDR2 ANQGSEA. The CDR3 spans 10 residues. Trimming shortened V by 5 bases and J by 4 bases, and 4 bases separated the two germline ends.

This clone was observed a single time. Different DNA sequences within this sample yield the same CDR3. The chain links TRBV5-6 to TRBJ2-3, with D perhaps TRBD1 (5 bases). The V gene lost 0 bases and the J gene lost 0 bases, with 8 bases spanning the gap. Germline loops: CDR1 SGHDT, CDR2 YYEEEE. The CDR3 has 15 amino acids. The CDR3: CASSLDPGSTDTQYF. In nucleotides, the CDR3 is TGTGCCAGCAGCTTGGATCCAGGGAGCACAGATACGCAGTATTTT.

The chain is built from TRBV7-2 and TRBJ2-5; D may be TRBD1 or TRBD2 (5 bases each). This CDR3 has 15 amino acids. Germline V CDR1 and CDR2: SGHTA, FQGNSA. The ends were cut back, 2 bases at V and 1 base at J, with 11 bases in the middle. CDR3 nucleotide sequence: TGTGCCAGCAGCTTATTAGGGGACGTCCAAGAGACCCAGTACTTC. It is translated as CASSLLGDVQETQYF.

The gene calls are TRBV11-3 and TRBJ1-1, with 8 bases that match TRBD1. Germline lookup yields CDR1 SGHNT and CDR2 YENEEA. V lost 1 base and J lost 5; bases outside the gene matches: 15. This CDR3 has 18 amino acids. CDR3 sequence reads: CASSLGNDRGPSGTEAFF. The CDR3 DNA reads as TGTGCCAGCAGCTTAGGAAACGACAGGGGCCCATCAGGTACTGAAGCTTTCTTT. The full variable domain, completed using reference TRBV11-3 and TRBJ1-1, is EAGVVQSPRYKIIEKKQPVAFWCNPISGHNTLYWYLQNLGQGPELLIRYENEEAVDDSQLPKDRFSAERLKGVDSTLKIQPAELGDSAVYLCASSLGNDRGPSGTEAFFGQGTRLTVV.

The chain combines TRBV11-2 with TRBJ2-2; D remains unclear. V dropped 1 base and J dropped 5 bases, with 11 bases sitting between them. Per the germline V gene, CDR1 is SGHAT and CDR2 is FQNNGV. The CDR3 runs 15 residues. The CDR3 bases are TGTGCCAGCAGCTTAGTTTCGGCCGGGACCGGGGAGCTGTTTTTT. Its protein product is CASSLVSAGTGELFF.

The chain joins TRBV25-1 to TRBJ1-2, with D unclear. Germline loops: CDR1 MGHDK, CDR2 SYGVNS. CDR3 size: 13 residues. V shed 6 bases and J shed 2 bases, with 10 bases lying between them. The CDR3 nucleotides are TGTGCCAGCAGCTACAATAGGAACTATGGCTACACCTTC. Translated: CASSYNRNYGYTF.

This clone was found a few times. At the DNA level, this CDR3 is encoded by other sequences in the same sample as well. This chain links TRBV28 with TRBJ1-2; a possible D gene is TRBD1 (5 bases). V lost 4 bases and J lost 4, with 7 bases in between. The CDR3 length is 12 residues. Germline CDR1 reads MDHEN; CDR2 reads SYDVKM. This CDR3 is CASSSGTYGYTF. The DNA of the CDR3 is TGTGCCAGCAGTTCCGGGACCTATGGCTACACCTTC.